One sample yielded the 27 T cell receptor beta chains listed below, sequenced in a study of breast tumors, draining lymph nodes, adjacent tissues. A single record per CDR3 protein comes from TCRdb applying MiXCR to the multiplex PCR reads. Here the sample spans approximately 230,000 distinct CDR3 sequences, less than 35% being singletons. Samples came from axillary lymph nodes draining the breast cancer. What was sequenced was axillary lymph node tissue. The receptors stem from a female donor with breast cancer. Some clones in this sample may be carry-over from other donors' samples.

J is TRBJ2-6 and V is TRBV24-1; 8 bases agree with TRBD2. J gave up 1 base and V 5 bases, and 15 bases lay outside the gene matches. This CDR3 contains 20 residues. The V gene's germline CDR1 is KGHDR and CDR2 SFDVKD. DNA of the CDR3: TGTGCCACCAGTGGAGTCAGGTACGCACCGGGGGGGTCTGGGGCCAACGTCCTGACTTTC. Its translation: CATSGVRYAPGGSGANVLTF.

This clonotype has more than one count but fewer than ten. The chain uses TRBV10-3 and TRBJ1-1; TRBD1 matches 8 bases. Trimming took 6 bases from V and 4 from J; bases not matched to a gene: 7. The CDR3 consists of 14 residues. Germline V lookup: CDR1 ENHRY, CDR2 SYGVKD. The CDR3 is CAISPGQASTEAFF. In DNA, the CDR3 is TGTGCCATCAGCCCGGGACAGGCCTCCACTGAAGCTTTCTTT.

This clonotype was recorded at least ten times. This chain connects TRBV4-3 to TRBJ2-1, with TRBD2 as a possible D gene (6 bases). This CDR3 is 10 amino acids long. The ends were cut back, 3 bases at V and 12 bases at J, with 6 bases in the middle. CDR1 LGHNA and CDR2 YSLEER come from the germline V gene. The CDR3 sequence: CASSHGRQFF. The CDR3 DNA reads as TGCGCCAGCAGCCACGGGAGGCAGTTCTTC.

This clonotype was observed a handful of times. The chain joins TRBV12-3 or TRBV12-4 to TRBJ1-5, with D uncertain. The CDR3 has 12 residues. The ends were cut back, 5 bases at V and 4 bases at J, with 6 bases in the middle. The CDR3 coding sequence is TGTGCCAGCAGTCCGGCGAATCAGCCCCAGCATTTT. Encoded protein: CASSPANQPQHF.

Ten or more counts support this clonotype. The V call is TRBV12-3 or TRBV12-4, the J call TRBJ1-4; 11 bases match TRBD1. V shed 6 bases and J 7 bases; nucleotides not matched to a gene: 7. This CDR3 spans 15 amino acids. CDR3 in amino acids: CASRLQGTGGEKLFF. The DNA of the CDR3 is TGTGCCAGCAGACTCCAGGGGACAGGGGGTGAAAAACTGTTTTTT.

About this clonotype itself: This may stem from a read error, because a much larger clone lies one nucleotide away. DNA of the CDR3: TGTGCCAGCAGCGACCCGACGGGAGCGGGGGACCCAGCTACGCAGTATTTT. Residues: CASSDPTGAGDPATQYF. The chain has TRBV9 and TRBJ2-3, with 8 bases lining up with TRBD2. The CDR3 runs to 17 residues. Germline CDR1 and CDR2: SGDLS and YYNGEE. The ends lost 3 bases at V and 8 bases at J; junction bases unmatched: 17.

The rearrangement links TRBV6-5 to TRBJ2-3; 12 bases are shared with TRBD2. Germline assignment: CDR1 MNHEY and CDR2 SVGAGI. Unmatched junction bases numbered 10, after V lost 6 bases and J lost 3 bases. The CDR3 covers 17 residues. CDR3 region: CASRLGLAGRRTDTQYF. The DNA of the CDR3 is TGTGCCAGCAGACTTGGACTAGCGGGACGGCGGACAGATACGCAGTATTTT.

This clonotype was recorded at least ten times. This chain connects TRBV6-6 to TRBJ2-2; D might be TRBD1 (5 bases). In germline, CDR1 is MNHNY, CDR2 SVGAGI (reference sequence). V dropped 7 bases and J dropped 1 base, with 13 bases sitting between them. The CDR3 loop spans 15 amino acids. CDR3 protein: CASKTRVRNTGELFF. Here the CDR3 DNA reads TGTGCCAGCAAAACCAGGGTGAGGAACACCGGGGAGCTGTTTTTT.

This clonotype has a handful of counts. A much bigger clone sits one base away, suggesting this may be a read error. The chain couples TRBV11-2 to TRBJ1-6; a weak D match, TRBD1 (6 bases). The V end lost 3 bases, the J end lost 9 bases, and 12 bases lay between the germline ends. From germline, CDR1 is SGHAT and CDR2 FQNNGV. The CDR3 runs to 14 residues. CDR3 region: CASSLDSFTSPLHF. DNA of the CDR3: TGTGCCAGCAGCTTGGACAGCTTTACTTCACCCCTCCACTTT.

This clonotype showed up just once. This chain links TRBV29-1 with TRBJ2-1; unclear D gene. The germline V and J ends were trimmed by 7 bases and 6 bases, with 19 bases remaining between them. This CDR3 is 14 amino acids long. Germline V lookup: CDR1 SQVTM, CDR2 ANQGSEA. The CDR3 DNA reads as TGCAGCGCCTCAACAGTTGGCGCCCGCAATGAGCAGTTCTTC. Protein sequence: CSASTVGARNEQFF.

The chain couples TRBV5-5 to TRBJ2-7; 14 positions agree with TRBD2. This CDR3 spans 19 amino acids. Germline assignment: CDR1 SGHKS and CDR2 YYEKEE (reference sequence). J lost 4 bases, V lost 0 bases, and 12 bases had no gene match. The CDR3 coding sequence is TGTGCCAGCAGCTTGGTTAGGAGACTAGCGGGAGGGCCGGTGTACGAGCAGTACTTC. Its translation is CASSLVRRLAGGPVYEQYF.

This clonotype was observed many times. The rearrangement uses TRBV9 and TRBJ2-3; 9 nucleotides agree with TRBD2. The V gene end was trimmed by 0 bases and the J gene end by 2 bases; junction bases not matched to a gene: 7. The germline V gene encodes CDR1 SGDLS and CDR2 YYNGEE. This CDR3 is built from 17 residues. The CDR3 region has the DNA TGTGCCAGCAGCGTAGGCACAGCGGGAGGCCCCACAGATACGCAGTATTTT. This codes for CASSVGTAGGPTDTQYF.

Concerning this clonotype itself: Likely a read error: the CDR3 ends without its conserved phenylalanine or tryptophan. V usage is TRBV20-1 and J usage is TRBJ1-5; 8 positions match TRBD1. The CDR3 sequence is 12 residues long. CDR1 DFQATT and CDR2 SNEGSKA come from the germline V gene (reference sequence). In DNA, the CDR3 is TGCAGCTCGGGACAGGCGGGTCAGCCCCAGCATGGT. Encoded protein: CSSGQAGQPQHG.

This clonotype was picked up many times. This chain links TRBV30 with TRBJ2-7, with a tentative D call TRBD2 (5 bases). Trimming removed 2 bases from V and 4 bases from J, with 9 bases in between. Germline V gene lookup returns CDR1 GTSNPN and CDR2 SVGIG (reference sequence). This CDR3 is built from 12 residues. The CDR3 bases are TGTGCCTGGAGTAGGGCGGGTTACGAGCAGTACTTC. The encoded protein is CAWSRAGYEQYF.

At least ten counts were recorded for this clonotype. CDR3 region: CASSLEGSPGELFF. The CDR3 DNA is TGCGCCAGCAGCTTGGAGGGCAGTCCTGGGGAGCTGTTTTTT. The V call is TRBV5-1, the J call TRBJ2-2; D not certain. Germline CDR1 reads SGHRS; CDR2 reads YFSETQ. The CDR3 has 14 residues. V lost 0 bases and J lost 8, with 11 bases in between.

Comments on this clonotype: A much bigger clone sits one base away, suggesting this may be a read error. This is likely a read error, given that the CDR3 carries no conserved phenylalanine or tryptophan at its end. The chain's CDR3 is CASSPGEGEKLFS. CDR3 coding DNA: TGTGCCAGCAGCCCGGGCGAGGGCGAAAAACTGTTTTCT. The chain uses TRBV9 and TRBJ1-4; D not resolved. The CDR3 length is 13 residues. Germline lookup yields CDR1 SGDLS and CDR2 YYNGEE. V lost 4 bases and J lost 8, with 12 bases in between.

The J gene is TRBJ1-2, the V gene TRBV6-1, with TRBD1 matching over 8 bases. The CDR3 is made up of 14 amino acids. Germline V gives CDR1 MNHNS, CDR2 SASEGT. V shed 4 bases and J 7 bases; nucleotides not matched to a gene: 8. The CDR3 nucleotides are TGTGCCAGCAGTGGGGCAGGGGGCGCACGTGGCTACACCTTC. Translated, it gives CASSGAGGARGYTF.

In this sample, this clonotype turned up many times. The V and J genes are TRBV5-5 and TRBJ2-2; D possibly uses TRBD1 or TRBD2 (5 bases each). V was clipped by 1 base and J by 4 bases, with 14 bases between them. The CDR3 contains 16 residues. Looked up from germline, CDR1 is SGHKS and CDR2 is YYEKEE (reference sequence). CDR3 sequence reads: CASSLIAGRATGELFF. CDR3 nucleotides: TGTGCCAGCAGCTTGATCGCAGGGCGGGCCACCGGGGAGCTGTTTTTT.

This clonotype was recorded many times. The chain carries TRBV2 and TRBJ2-7; either TRBD1 or TRBD2 may fit D (5 bases each). The germline CDR1 and CDR2 sequences are SNHLY and FYNNEI. The CDR3 totals 13 residues. V dropped 0 bases and J dropped 7 bases, with 10 bases sitting between them. In DNA form, the CDR3 reads TGTGCCAGCAGTGAAGCGATTGGGGGTGAGCAGTACTTC. Amino acids: CASSEAIGGEQYF.

This clonotype has only a few counts. This chain links TRBV3-1 with TRBJ1-2; tentative D call: TRBD1 (5 bases). V was shortened by 2 bases and J by 0 bases, with 16 bases between the two germline ends. The CDR3 has 17 amino acids. The germline gives CDR1 LGHDT, CDR2 YNNKEL (reference sequence). The CDR3 region is CASSQNFGGGANYGYTF. The CDR3 nucleotides read TGTGCCAGCAGCCAAAATTTTGGGGGGGGAGCTAACTATGGCTACACCTTC.

In regard to this clonotype: A much bigger clone sits one base away, suggesting this may be a read error. The chain links TRBV11-2 to TRBJ2-2; D is perhaps TRBD2 (6 bases). The CDR3 covers 14 residues. Germline CDR1 and CDR2: SGHAT and FQNNGV. The chain's CDR3 is CASSLDASTGGLFF. The CDR3 bases are TGTGCCAGCAGCTTAGATGCCAGCACCGGGGGGCTGTTTTTT.

As for this clonotype: A single base separates this from a much larger clone, so it may be a read error. The chain has TRBV9 and TRBJ2-1; tentatively, D is TRBD1 (6 bases). V lost 4 bases and J 4 bases, leaving 24 bases between the germline ends. Germline V lookup: CDR1 SGDLS, CDR2 YYNGEE. The CDR3 sequence is 18 residues long. As DNA, the CDR3 is TGTGCCAGCAGCACCGATCCAGGGGCGATTGGTAGGTACAATGAGCAGTTCTTC. This codes for CASSTDPGAIGRYNEQFF.

This clonotype was picked up many times. The chain carries TRBV12-3 or TRBV12-4 and TRBJ2-3; 11 bases align to TRBD2. J lost 1 base, V lost 5 bases, and 14 bases had no gene match. CDR3 size: 19 residues. CDR3 sequence: CASSPKGGTSGEGTDTQYF. The CDR3 DNA reads TGTGCCAGCAGTCCCAAAGGGGGGACTAGCGGAGAGGGCACAGATACGCAGTATTTT.

This clonotype came up once. The germline gene is not matched at one end of the junction; a read error may be the cause. The chain employs TRBV12-3 or TRBV12-4 and TRBJ1-2; 10 positions agree with TRBD1. The CDR3 runs to 15 residues. CDR3 nucleotide sequence: TGTGCCTGCAGTGCCGGGACAGGGGCATCCTATGGCTACACCTTC. It yields the protein CACSAGTGASYGYTF.

This clonotype was observed at least ten times. The rearrangement links TRBV6-1 to TRBJ1-3, with D possibly matching TRBD1 (6 bases). This CDR3 has 16 residues. Germline assignment: CDR1 MNHNS and CDR2 SASEGT. V was cut by 5 bases and J by 0 bases, with 14 bases left in between. This CDR3 is CASSTGTPSSGNTIYF. CDR3 nucleotides: TGTGCCAGCAGTACCGGGACACCGAGCTCTGGAAACACCATATATTTT.

The chain couples TRBV7-8 to TRBJ1-4, with a possible D match to TRBD1 (6 bases). The V gene's germline CDR1 is SGHVS and CDR2 FQNEAQ. This CDR3 has 13 amino acids. Trimming left V 6 bases short and J 7 bases short, with 12 bases between. Here the CDR3 DNA reads TGTGCCAGCAGTTCGGGGGGGCGTGAAAAACTGTTTTTT. Residues: CASSSGGREKLFF.

A remark on this clonotype: One end of the junction varies from germline; a read error may be responsible. The rearrangement links TRBV15 to TRBJ2-5; TRBD2 matches 8 bases. CDR1 is LNHNV, CDR2 YYDKDF, per germline (reference sequence). The CDR3 runs to 14 residues. CDR3 in amino acids: CATSKGGGQGTQYF. The CDR3 region has the DNA TGTGCCACCAGCAAAGGCGGGGGGCAAGGGACCCAGTACTTC. The full variable domain, rest sourced from reference TRBV15 and TRBJ2-5, is DAMVIQNPRYQVTQFGKPVTLSCSQTLNHNVMYWYQQKSSQAPKLLFHYYDKDFNNEADTPDNFQSRRPNTSFCFLDIRSPGLGDTAMYLCATSKGGGQGTQYFGPGTRLLVL.